This T cell receptor beta chain was documented in a study of blood T cell repertoires in COVID-19. For the study at large: Sample material is recorded as cDNA or gDNA derived from T cells, B-cell-depleted T cells, or PBMCs.

The CDR3 spans 15 residues. V dropped 6 bases and J dropped 6; count of bases not matched to a gene: 11. The germline V gene has CDR1 SGHTA and CDR2 FQGNSA. Source study methods: For nucleated cells, counts were estimated from reference gene primer amplification. Some clones are missing from TCRdb's copy, which holds only in-frame ones; the method was immunoSEQ multiplex PCR. From that table come the V and J calls and clone size; the DNA was used to work out D and trimming. Here the sample spans roughly 320,000 clones, about 87% being singletons. The rearrangement links TRBV7-2 to TRBJ2-7, with 10 positions matching TRBD2. The specimen was peripheral blood. The source is a woman aged 45-65 years with COVID-19, enrolled during active disease. CDR3 amino acids: CASRPDLAGVGEQYF. Here the CDR3 DNA reads TGTGCCAGCAGACCGGACCTAGCGGGAGTTGGCGAGCAGTACTTC.